This T cell receptor (beta chain) emerged from a study of tumor-infiltrating lymphocytes in primary liver carcinoma. Germline DNA was also extracted, and blood RNA was taken from unsorted whole blood. This clonotype has ten or more counts. With around 450 ng total RNA as template and a constant-region primer, TCR beta cDNA was made. Sequencing libraries for TCR beta derived from three nested multiplex PCR rounds that used slightly modified ARM-PCR. It was with TRBV1-TRBV30 forward primers and a C-beta reverse primer that the first two PCR rounds were run, at 10 cycles each. A single record per CDR3 protein comes from TCRdb applying MiXCR to the multiplex PCR reads. The sample holds approximately 310,000 distinct CDR3 sequences, 60% to 80% seen once. The V and J ends lost 6 bases and 2 bases respectively, with 13 bases between them. The CDR3 runs to 13 residues. Germline CDR1 reads SQVTM; CDR2 reads ANQGSEA.

The TCR was taken from a man aged 35-49 years with primary liver carcinoma and hepatitis B virus infection. The sequenced sample consisted of peripheral blood. The chain carries TRBV29-1 and TRBJ1-1, with no clear D. The CDR3 loop reads CSVRFGLNTEAFF. CDR3 coding DNA: TGCAGCGTCCGGTTCGGGTTAAACACTGAAGCTTTCTTT. The full variable domain, completed using reference TRBV29-1 and TRBJ1-1, is SAVISQKPSRDICQRGTSLTIQCQVDSQVTMMFWYRQQPGQSLTLIATANQGSEATYESGFVIDKFPISRPNLTFSTLTVSNMSPEDSSIYLCSVRFGLNTEAFFGQGTRLTVV.